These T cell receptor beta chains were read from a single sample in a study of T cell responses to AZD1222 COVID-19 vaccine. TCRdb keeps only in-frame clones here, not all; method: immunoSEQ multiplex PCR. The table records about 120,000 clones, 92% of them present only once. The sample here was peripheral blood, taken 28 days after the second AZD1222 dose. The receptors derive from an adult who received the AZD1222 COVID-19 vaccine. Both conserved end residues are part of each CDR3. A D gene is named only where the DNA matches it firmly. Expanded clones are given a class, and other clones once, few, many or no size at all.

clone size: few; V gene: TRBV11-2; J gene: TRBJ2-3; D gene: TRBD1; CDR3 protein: CASSLQGAPTDTQYF; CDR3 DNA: TGTGCCAGCAGCTTACAGGGGGCGCCCACAGATACGCAGTATTTT
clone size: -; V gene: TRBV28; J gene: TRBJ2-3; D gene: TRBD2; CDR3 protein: CASSSPTSGGSLLRHTQYF; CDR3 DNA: TGTGCCAGCAGTTCCCCAACTAGCGGGGGGTCCCTTCTCCGACATACGCAGTATTTT
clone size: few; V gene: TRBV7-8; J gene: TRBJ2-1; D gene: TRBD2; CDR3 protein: CASSLAPAGGMDEQFF; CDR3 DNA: TGTGCCAGCAGCTTAGCGCCAGCGGGAGGAATGGATGAGCAGTTCTTC
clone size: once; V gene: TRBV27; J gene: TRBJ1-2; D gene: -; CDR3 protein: CASSPSTGDFNYGYTF; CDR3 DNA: TGTGCCAGCAGTCCCTCGACAGGAGATTTTAACTATGGCTACACCTTC
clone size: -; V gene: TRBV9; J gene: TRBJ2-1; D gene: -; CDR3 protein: CASSGQRSDHRFF; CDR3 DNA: TGTGCCAGCAGCGGTCAACGCTCAGATCATCGGTTCTTC
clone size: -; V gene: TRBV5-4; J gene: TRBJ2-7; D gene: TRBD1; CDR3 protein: CASSYYRGSSYEQYF; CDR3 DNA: TGTGCCAGCAGCTACTACAGGGGTAGCTCCTACGAGCAGTACTTC
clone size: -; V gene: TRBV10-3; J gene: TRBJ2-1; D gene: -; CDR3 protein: CAISGSPGEQFF; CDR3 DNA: TGTGCCATCAGTGGTAGTCCCGGCGAGCAGTTCTTC
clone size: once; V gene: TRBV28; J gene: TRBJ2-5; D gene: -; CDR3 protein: CASSLVAEETQYF; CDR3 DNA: TGTGCCAGCAGTCTTGTAGCGGAAGAGACCCAGTACTTC
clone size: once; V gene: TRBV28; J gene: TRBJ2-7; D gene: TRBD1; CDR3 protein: CASGSGGHTYEQYF; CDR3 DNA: TGTGCCAGCGGCTCAGGGGGCCATACATACGAGCAGTACTTC
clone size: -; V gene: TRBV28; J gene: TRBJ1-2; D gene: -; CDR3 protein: CASTKPIANYGYTF; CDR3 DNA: TGTGCCAGCACTAAACCAATAGCTAACTATGGCTACACCTTC
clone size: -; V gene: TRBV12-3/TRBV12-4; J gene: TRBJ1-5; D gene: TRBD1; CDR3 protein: CASGGQGDQPQHF; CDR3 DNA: TGTGCCAGCGGGGGACAGGGGGATCAGCCCCAGCATTTT
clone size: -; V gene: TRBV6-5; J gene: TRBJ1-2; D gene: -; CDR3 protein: CASSYSGGLDYGYTF; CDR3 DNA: TGTGCCAGCAGTTACTCAGGGGGGCTTGACTATGGCTACACCTTC
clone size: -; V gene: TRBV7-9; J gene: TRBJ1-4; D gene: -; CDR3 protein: CASSQQGGTSEKLFF; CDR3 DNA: TGTGCCAGCAGCCAGCAGGGAGGGACATCAGAAAAACTGTTTTTT
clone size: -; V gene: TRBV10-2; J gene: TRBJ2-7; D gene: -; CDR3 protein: CASRDRRGSSEQYF; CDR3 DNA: TGCGCCAGCAGGGACCGTCGTGGTAGTTCCGAGCAGTACTTC
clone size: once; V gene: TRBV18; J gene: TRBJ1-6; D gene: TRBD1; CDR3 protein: CASSFHVPGQSYNSPLHF; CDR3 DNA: TGTGCCAGCTCATTCCACGTCCCGGGACAGTCATATAATTCACCCCTCCACTTT
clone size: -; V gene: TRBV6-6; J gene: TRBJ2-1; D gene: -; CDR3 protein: CASSASPPRNEQFF; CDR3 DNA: TGTGCCAGCAGTGCCTCGCCCCCTAGGAATGAGCAGTTCTTC
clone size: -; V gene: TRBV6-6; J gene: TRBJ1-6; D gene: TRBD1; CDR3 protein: CASRNRDRVSF; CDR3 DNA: TGTGCCAGCAGAAACCGGGACAGGGTGTCCTTT
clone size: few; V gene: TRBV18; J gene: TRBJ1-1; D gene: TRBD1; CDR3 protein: CASSALTGENTEAFF; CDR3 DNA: TGTGCCAGCTCAGCGTTGACAGGGGAGAACACTGAAGCTTTCTTT
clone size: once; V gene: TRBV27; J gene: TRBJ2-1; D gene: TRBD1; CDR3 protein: CASSLLWDRGPGEQFF; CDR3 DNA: TGTGCCAGCAGTCTACTATGGGACAGGGGGCCGGGTGAGCAGTTCTTC
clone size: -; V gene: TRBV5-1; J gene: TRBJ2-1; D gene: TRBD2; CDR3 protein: CASRGLAGILEQFF; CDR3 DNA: TGCGCCAGCAGGGGGCTAGCGGGAATTTTGGAGCAGTTCTTC
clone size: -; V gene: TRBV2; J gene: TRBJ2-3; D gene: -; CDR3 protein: CASSTTDTQYF; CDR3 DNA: TGTGCCAGCAGTACCACAGATACGCAGTATTTT